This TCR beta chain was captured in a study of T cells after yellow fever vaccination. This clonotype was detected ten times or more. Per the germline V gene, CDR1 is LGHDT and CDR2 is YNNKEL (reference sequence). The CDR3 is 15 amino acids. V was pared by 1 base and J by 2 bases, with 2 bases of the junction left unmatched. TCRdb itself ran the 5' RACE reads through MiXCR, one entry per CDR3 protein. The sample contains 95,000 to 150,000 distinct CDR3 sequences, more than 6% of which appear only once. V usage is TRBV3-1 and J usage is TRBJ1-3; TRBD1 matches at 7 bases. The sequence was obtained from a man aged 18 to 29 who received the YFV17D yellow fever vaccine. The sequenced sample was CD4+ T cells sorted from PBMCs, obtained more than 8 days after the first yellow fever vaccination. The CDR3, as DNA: TGTGCCAGCAGCCAAGGGACAGGCGCTGGAAACACCATATATTTT. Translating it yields CASSQGTGAGNTIYF. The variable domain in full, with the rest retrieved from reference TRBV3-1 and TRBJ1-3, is DTAVSQTPKYLVTQMGNDKSIKCEQNLGHDTMYWYKQDSKKFLKIMFSYNNKELIINETVPNRFSPKSPDKAHLNLHINSLELGDSAVYFCASSQGTGAGNTIYFGEGSWLTVV.